The entry below describes one TCR beta chain. The sample comes from a study of blood T cell repertoires in COVID-19. Study information: Sites in the United States, Italy and Spain provided acute and convalescent COVID-19 samples.

The assay was immunoSEQ multiplex PCR, and TCRdb's table has in-frame clones only and misses some. The sample has about 110,000 clones, 81% seen once. The TCR comes from a man of 80 years or more with acute or convalescent COVID-19. What was sequenced was peripheral blood.

CDR3 sequence (DNA): TGTGCCAGCAGTTTCCAGTTCGGGACTGAAGCTTTCTTT. Its translation: CASSFQFGTEAFF. The genes are TRBV12-3 or TRBV12-4 and TRBJ1-1; D remains ambiguous. V lost 3 bases and J lost 5, with 10 bases in between. This CDR3 region has 13 residues.